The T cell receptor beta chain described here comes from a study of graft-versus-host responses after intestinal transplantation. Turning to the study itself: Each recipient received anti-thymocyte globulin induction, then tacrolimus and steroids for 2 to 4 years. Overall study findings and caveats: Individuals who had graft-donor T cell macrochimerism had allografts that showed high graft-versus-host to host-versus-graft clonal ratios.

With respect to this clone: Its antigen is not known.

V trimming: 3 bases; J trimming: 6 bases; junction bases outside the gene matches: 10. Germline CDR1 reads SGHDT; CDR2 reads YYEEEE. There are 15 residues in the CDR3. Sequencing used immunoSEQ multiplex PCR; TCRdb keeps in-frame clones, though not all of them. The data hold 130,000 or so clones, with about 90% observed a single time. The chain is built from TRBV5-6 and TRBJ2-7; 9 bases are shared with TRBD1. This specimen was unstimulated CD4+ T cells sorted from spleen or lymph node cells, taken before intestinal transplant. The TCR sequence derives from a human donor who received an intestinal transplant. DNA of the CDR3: TGTGCCAGCAGCTCGGGGACAGGGAGTATCCTCGAGCAGTACTTC. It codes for CASSSGTGSILEQYF.